This T cell receptor (beta chain) was captured in a study of cytomegalovirus exposure and HLA in healthy donors. General study findings and limits: Cytomegalovirus-associated status was assigned to approximately 160 TCR beta chains. Most TCR sequences showed up rarely, but some public TCRs showed up in many donors. The tendency of first-cohort TCR clusters to co-occur in the 90 to 150 validation repertoires was the finding of a later analysis. Confirmation was obtained in vitro that a few CMV-associated chains are specific for CMV antigens.

Assay used: immunoSEQ multiplex PCR; TCRdb lists only in-frame clones, some missing. The data contain some 240,000 clones, more than 75% of them singletons. V gave up 5 bases and J gave up 2 bases; unmatched junction bases: 5. Germline V lookup: CDR1 SEHNR, CDR2 FQNEAQ (reference sequence). The length of the CDR3 is 16 residues. On this clone: Its antigen is as yet unknown.

The genes are TRBV7-9 and TRBJ2-7, with TRBD2 matching over 14 bases. The receptor was derived from a woman aged 25 to 45 in good health and CMV-seropositive. The specimen sequenced was PBMCs. The CDR3 region has the DNA TGTGCCAGCAGCCCCGGGACTAGCGGGAGAACCTACGAGCAGTACTTC. The encoded protein is CASSPGTSGRTYEQYF.